The T cell receptor beta chain described here comes from a study of blood T cell repertoires in COVID-19. Study-level information: PBMCs, B-cell-depleted T cells, or T cells were the source of the cDNA or gDNA that made up the material.

The CDR3 is 16 amino acids. V dropped 0 bases and J dropped 3 bases, with 14 bases sitting between them. Germline V gene sequence: CDR1 MGHRA, CDR2 YSYEKL. Per the original methods: Researchers report that nucleated cell counts were estimated from reference gene primer amplification. Using immunoSEQ multiplex PCR, the repertoire was profiled, and TCRdb retains in-frame clones only, with some absent. That table gives V, J and clone size, and the DNA gave D and trimming. This table has about 300,000 clones, around 92% appearing once. V usage is TRBV4-1 and J usage is TRBJ1-1, with a weak D call TRBD1 (6 bases). The clonotype was recovered from a man aged 18 to 30 who had recovered from COVID-19. The sample taken for sequencing was peripheral blood. The CDR3 sequence is CASSQDPTGLYTEAFF. CDR3 coding DNA: TGCGCCAGCAGCCAAGACCCTACAGGGTTGTACACTGAAGCTTTCTTT.